This T cell receptor beta chain was captured in a study of chemoradiotherapy in HPV16-positive cancers. Overall study results and limits: HPV-specific T cells were functionally defined from only a couple of HPV16-positive patients.

This clone was picked up a small number of times. Its antigen is unidentified. The repertoire was sequenced with immunoSEQ multiplex PCR; TCRdb's copy has only in-frame clones and lacks some. The data show approximately 11,000 clones, with around 72% seen just once and roughly 13% held by the top ten. Samples were taken several times over chemoradiotherapy. CDR1 is SEHNR, CDR2 FQNEAQ, per germline (reference sequence). The V and J ends lost 2 bases and 5 bases respectively, with 9 bases between them. CDR3 length: 13 residues. The V call is TRBV7-9, the J call TRBJ1-2; D gene ambiguous. The biological material was taken from a patient who underwent chemoradiotherapy. The receptor was derived from a human donor with HPV-associated anogenital cancer. The CDR3: CASSLQPSYGYTF. The CDR3 bases are TGTGCCAGCAGCTTACAGCCCTCTTATGGCTACACCTTC.